This entry lists 27 T cell receptor beta chains sequenced from one sample in a study of cytomegalovirus exposure and HLA in healthy donors. The PCR employed 60 Vbeta primers together with 13 Jbeta primers. Libraries were prepared by immunoSEQ multiplex PCR; TCRdb keeps only in-frame clonotypes and omits some of them. The data show 100,000 to 150,000 clones, 74% seen once. Sequences were obtained from PBMCs. These TCRs come from a woman between 45 and 65 years old in good health and CMV-seropositive.

V usage is TRBV11-2 and J usage is TRBJ2-5; TRBD1 matches 7 bases. The CDR3 is 18 amino acids. The V segment lost 6 bases and the J segment 7 bases; nucleotides outside the gene matches: 23. CDR1 is SGHAT and CDR2 is FQNNGV in the germline V gene. The CDR3 bases are TGTGCCAGCAGAAACACAGGGGCCGAGGCGACGGGGTCGGGGACCCAGTACTTC. Amino acid sequence: CASRNTGAEATGSGTQYF.

This chain links TRBV10-3 with TRBJ2-5; 7 bases fit TRBD2. After removal of 3 bases from V and 2 bases from J, the junction contained 6 bases not matched to a gene. This CDR3 contains 15 residues. CDR1 is ENHRY and CDR2 is SYGVKD in the germline V gene. In nucleotides, the CDR3 is TGTGCCATCAGTGACACCGGGACTATTCAAGAGACCCAGTACTTC. Protein sequence: CAISDTGTIQETQYF.

The CDR3 DNA follows: TGTGCCAGCAGTTACTTGGGACAGGGGGCCGGGGAGCTGTTTTTT. This translates into CASSYLGQGAGELFF. The J gene is TRBJ2-2, the V gene TRBV6-5; 11 nucleotides align to TRBD1. This CDR3 spans 15 amino acids. The junction had 1 base not matched to a gene; V was cut back by 1 base and J by 6 bases. CDR1 MNHEY and CDR2 SVGAGI come from the germline V gene.

The chain recombines TRBV5-6 with TRBJ2-7, with D perhaps matching TRBD1 (5 bases). Germline CDR1 SGHDT, CDR2 YYEEEE. CDR3 length: 15 amino acids. V was trimmed by 1 base and J by 2 bases, leaving 13 bases between them. CDR3 sequence (DNA): TGTGCCAGCAGCTTGCTGGGCAAGGGGACCTACGAGCAGTACTTC. Protein sequence: CASSLLGKGTYEQYF.

J is TRBJ2-3 and V is TRBV18, with no clear D. Between the trimmed V and J ends, which lost 2 bases and 3 bases, there was a span of 9 bases. This CDR3 contains 14 residues. CDR1 KGHSH and CDR2 LQKENI come from the germline V gene. CDR3 sequence (DNA): TGTGCCAGCTCACCATCTCCAGGTACAGATACGCAGTATTTT. Its translation: CASSPSPGTDTQYF.

V gene TRBV6-1 combines with J gene TRBJ2-7, with TRBD2 identical over 7 bases. Unmatched junction bases numbered 7, after V lost 2 bases and J lost 3 bases. This CDR3 has 15 residues. Germline CDR1 and CDR2: MNHNS and SASEGT. CDR3 protein: CASSEPGRGGYEQYF. The DNA for the CDR3 is TGTGCCAGCAGTGAACCCGGGCGCGGGGGCTACGAGCAGTACTTC.

The chain is built from TRBV7-9 and TRBJ1-5; the match to TRBD1 covers 10 bases. This CDR3 contains 16 residues. Germline CDR1 and CDR2: SEHNR and FQNEAQ (reference sequence). Trimming cost V 0 bases and J 7 bases; bases outside gene matches: 6. CDR3 region: CASSLAAGTGVQPQHF. The CDR3 DNA reads as TGTGCCAGCAGCTTAGCGGCCGGGACAGGGGTCCAGCCCCAGCATTTT.

This clone was counted only a few times. The chain employs TRBV9 and TRBJ2-7, with D possibly matching TRBD2 (5 bases). Germline-derived CDR1 and CDR2 are SGDLS and YYNGEE. The CDR3 is 14 residues long. The V end lost 3 bases, the J end lost 6 bases, and 16 bases lay between the germline ends. CDR3 region: CASSAQPGSSEQYF. CDR3 coding DNA: TGTGCCAGCAGCGCCCAACCGGGGAGCTCCGAGCAGTACTTC.

This chain links TRBV30 with TRBJ1-4; tentative D call: TRBD1 (5 bases). Germline V gene lookup returns CDR1 GTSNPN and CDR2 SVGIG (reference sequence). Trimming shortened V by 3 bases and J by 7 bases, and 12 bases separated the two germline ends. This CDR3 has 13 amino acids. The CDR3 reads CAWRVRGSEKLFF. In nucleotides, the CDR3 is TGTGCCTGGAGGGTTCGGGGGAGTGAAAAACTGTTTTTT. Filled out from reference TRBV30 and TRBJ1-4, the complete variable domain reads SQTIHQWPATLVQPVGSPLSLECTVEGTSNPNLYWYRQAAGRGLQLLFYSVGIGQISSEVPQNLSASRPQDRQFILSSKKLLLSDSGFYLCAWRVRGSEKLFFGSGTQLSVL.

The chain links TRBV21-1 to TRBJ1-1; the D call TRBD1 from the table was never checked on the DNA. TRBV21-1 corresponds to a pseudogene. CDR3 length: 15 residues. This CDR3 is CASSKRRDRNTEAFF. The CDR3 region has the DNA TGTGCCAGCAGCAAACGGAGGGACAGGAACACTGAAGCTTTCTTT.

This chain connects TRBV4-2 to TRBJ2-5, with 8 bases matching TRBD1. The germline gives CDR1 LGHNA, CDR2 YNFKEQ. This CDR3 is built from 16 residues. J gave up 5 bases and V 0 bases, and 8 bases lay outside the gene matches. CDR3 nucleotides: TGTGCCAGCAGCCAAGATCCACAGGGGGTGGGGGAGACCCAGTACTTC. Translating gives CASSQDPQGVGETQYF.

The chain has TRBV6-5 and TRBJ2-3; D is possibly TRBD2 (6 bases). The germline V gene encodes CDR1 MNHEY and CDR2 SVGAGI. CDR3 length: 14 residues. The germline V and J ends were trimmed by 2 bases and 6 bases, with 12 bases remaining between them. The CDR3 loop reads CASSYGGRSDTQYF. In DNA, the CDR3 is TGTGCCAGCAGTTACGGGGGGAGATCCGATACGCAGTATTTT.

This clone was detected only once. The chain uses TRBV2 and TRBJ2-7; D ambiguous. Germline V gene lookup returns CDR1 SNHLY and CDR2 FYNNEI. The CDR3 is 14 residues long. Trimming took off 11 bases at V and 0 bases at J, with 17 bases between the two ends. The CDR3 coding sequence is TGTGCCGGTAGGTCAGGCCTTAGCTCCTACGAGCAGTACTTC. Translating gives CAGRSGLSSYEQYF.

The genes are TRBV19 and TRBJ1-5, with 9 bases identical to TRBD1. V lost 5 bases and J lost 7; bases outside the gene matches: 12. Looked up from germline, CDR1 is LNHDA and CDR2 is SQIVND (reference sequence). The CDR3 has 16 residues. The CDR3 loop reads CASSSPDRGRNQPQHF. As DNA, the CDR3 is TGTGCCAGTAGTTCCCCGGACAGGGGCCGTAACCAGCCCCAGCATTTT.

The rearrangement joins TRBV20-1 to TRBJ2-7, with D unclear. The germline gives CDR1 DFQATT, CDR2 SNEGSKA (reference sequence). The CDR3 length is 11 residues. V was pared by 5 bases and J by 0 bases, with 5 bases between. In DNA, the CDR3 is TGCAGTGCTCTCGGCTCCTACGAGCAGTACTTC. Translation gives CSALGSYEQYF.

J is TRBJ2-3 and V is TRBV7-9, with 9 positions matching TRBD1. The CDR3 totals 16 residues. From germline, CDR1 is SEHNR and CDR2 FQNEAQ (reference sequence). V gave up 7 bases and J gave up 3 bases; unmatched junction bases: 11. CDR3 residues: CASTQNRGLGTDTQYF. The DNA for the CDR3 is TGTGCCAGCACCCAAAACAGGGGGCTGGGGACAGATACGCAGTATTTT.

This chain uses TRBV13 with TRBJ1-1; TRBD1 matches 9 bases. CDR3 size: 17 residues. Germline values: CDR1 PRHDT, CDR2 FYEKMQ (reference sequence). With V trimmed by 5 bases and J by 0 bases, 10 bases remained unmatched. CDR3 in amino acids: CASSPDRGGSMNTEAFF. The CDR3 DNA follows: TGTGCCAGCAGCCCGGACAGGGGAGGAAGCATGAACACTGAAGCTTTCTTT.

This chain uses TRBV2 with TRBJ2-3, with D perhaps matching TRBD1 (7 bases). The CDR3 covers 14 residues. Germline V gene sequence: CDR1 SNHLY, CDR2 FYNNEI. Trimming pared 6 bases from V and 2 bases from J, leaving 12 bases between. The DNA for the CDR3 is TGTGCCAGCAGAGGAGGGACAGTCACAGATACGCAGTATTTT. It yields the protein CASRGGTVTDTQYF.

The rearrangement joins TRBV9 to TRBJ1-3; D gene ambiguous. The CDR3 covers 16 residues. V lost 3 bases and J 2 bases, leaving 15 bases between the germline ends. Looked up from germline, CDR1 is SGDLS and CDR2 is YYNGEE. This CDR3 is CASSADLRGAGNTIYF. Here the CDR3 DNA reads TGTGCCAGCAGCGCGGACCTACGGGGAGCTGGAAACACCATATATTTT.

The V call is TRBV5-4, the J call TRBJ2-2; 9 nucleotides match TRBD2. This CDR3 contains 17 residues. Germline V gene data show CDR1 as SGHNT and CDR2 as YYREEE (reference sequence). J gave up 4 bases and V 1 base, and 8 bases lay outside the gene matches. The CDR3 sequence is CASSLFSLAGITGELFF. The CDR3 DNA follows: TGTGCCAGCAGCTTGTTTAGTCTAGCGGGGATCACCGGGGAGCTGTTTTTT.

This clone was found once. The rearrangement uses TRBV6-5 and TRBJ1-1, with 8 bases lining up with TRBD1. In germline, CDR1 is MNHEY, CDR2 SVGAGI. Trimming at V came to 5 bases and at J to 5 bases, leaving 7 bases not matched to a gene. This CDR3 has 14 amino acids. As DNA, the CDR3 is TGTGCCAGCAGTGACCTCAGGGGGCGTACTGAAGCTTTCTTT. It codes for CASSDLRGRTEAFF.

The genes are TRBV18 and TRBJ2-7; TRBD1 aligns across 12 bases. The CDR3 extends over 14 amino acids. Germline V CDR1 and CDR2: KGHSH, LQKENI. J lost 6 bases, V lost 3 bases, and 3 bases had no gene match. The CDR3 spells CASSPGTGGSEQYF. Written as DNA, the CDR3 is TGTGCCAGCTCACCCGGGACAGGGGGCAGCGAGCAGTACTTC. Full variable domain (rest looked up from reference TRBV18 and TRBJ2-7): NAGVMQNPRHLVRRRGQEARLRCSPMKGHSHVYWYRQLPEEGLKFMVYLQKENIIDESGMPKERFSAEFPKEGPSILRIQQVVRGDSAAYFCASSPGTGGSEQYFGPGTRLTVT.

This sequence joins TRBV7-9 and TRBJ2-7, with D tentatively TRBD2 (6 bases). Germline V lookup: CDR1 SEHNR, CDR2 FQNEAQ (reference sequence). The CDR3 is 15 residues long. Between the trimmed V and J ends, which lost 5 bases and 2 bases, there was a span of 16 bases. CDR3 amino acids: CASSPPREAPYEQYF. The CDR3 DNA sequence: TGTGCCAGCAGCCCCCCCAGGGAGGCCCCCTACGAGCAGTACTTC.

The chain is built from TRBV7-9 and TRBJ2-7, with TRBD1 matching over 8 bases. From germline, CDR1 is SEHNR and CDR2 FQNEAQ (reference sequence). After removal of 5 bases from V and 4 bases from J, the junction contained 7 bases not matched to a gene. CDR3 length: 14 residues. CDR3 sequence: CASSPGTGLYEQYF. As DNA, the CDR3 is TGTGCCAGCAGCCCCGGGACAGGACTGTACGAGCAGTACTTC.

The rearrangement joins TRBV7-8 to TRBJ1-1, with TRBD1 as a possible D gene (6 bases). Germline CDR1 reads SGHVS; CDR2 reads FQNEAQ. V was pared by 0 bases and J by 4 bases, with 12 bases between. The length of the CDR3 is 15 residues. CDR3 region: CASSLALGAGTEAFF. The DNA for the CDR3 is TGTGCCAGCAGCTTAGCGCTGGGGGCGGGCACTGAAGCTTTCTTT.

The chain joins TRBV18 to TRBJ1-5; TRBD1 aligns across 8 bases. The CDR3 sequence is 14 residues long. Germline V gene data show CDR1 as KGHSH and CDR2 as LQKENI. The V and J ends lost 6 bases and 7 bases, in that order; junction bases with no gene match: 8. CDR3 coding DNA: TGTGCCAGCTCCCAAAGACAGGGGAGCCAGCCCCAGCATTTT. Amino acid sequence: CASSQRQGSQPQHF.

As DNA, the CDR3 is TGCGCCAGCAGCACGGTCCAGGGGTCCTACGAGCAGTACTTC. The encoded protein is CASSTVQGSYEQYF. The V call is TRBV5-1, the J call TRBJ2-7; tentatively, D is TRBD1 (6 bases). Per germline, CDR1 SGHRS and CDR2 YFSETQ. The CDR3 runs 14 residues. The V end lost 4 bases, the J end lost 1 base, and 12 bases lay between the germline ends.